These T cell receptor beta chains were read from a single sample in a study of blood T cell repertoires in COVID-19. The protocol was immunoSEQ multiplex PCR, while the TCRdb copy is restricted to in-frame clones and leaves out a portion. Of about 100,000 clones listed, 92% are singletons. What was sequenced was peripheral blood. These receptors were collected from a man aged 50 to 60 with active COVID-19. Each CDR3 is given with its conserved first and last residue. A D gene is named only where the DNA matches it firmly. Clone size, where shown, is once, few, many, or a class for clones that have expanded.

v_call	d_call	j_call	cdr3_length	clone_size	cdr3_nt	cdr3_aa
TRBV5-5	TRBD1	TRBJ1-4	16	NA	TGTGCCAGCAGCGGCCGGCAGGGGGCCTCTAATGAAAAACTGTTTTTT	CASSGRQGASNEKLFF
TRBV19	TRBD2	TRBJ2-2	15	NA	TGTGCCAGTAGTATAGTAGCGGGGCGTACCGGGGAGCTGTTTTTT	CASSIVAGRTGELFF
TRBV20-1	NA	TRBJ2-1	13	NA	TGCAGTGCTAGTAGCGGAAACTACAATGAGCAGTTCTTC	CSASSGNYNEQFF
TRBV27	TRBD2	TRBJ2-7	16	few	TGTGCCAGCAGTGCCACCGGGACTAGCGGTTCCTACGAGCAGTACTTC	CASSATGTSGSYEQYF
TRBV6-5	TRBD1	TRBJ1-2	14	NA	TGTGCCAGCAGTTACTCGAGCAGGGGGTATGGCTACACCTTC	CASSYSSRGYGYTF
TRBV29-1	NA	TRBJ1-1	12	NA	TGCAGCGTGGTCCAGGGGAACACTGAAGCTTTCTTT	CSVVQGNTEAFF
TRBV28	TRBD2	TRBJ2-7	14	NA	TGTGCCAGCAGAAAGACTAGCGGGAGCTACGAGCAGTACTTC	CASRKTSGSYEQYF
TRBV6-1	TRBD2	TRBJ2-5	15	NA	TGTGCCAGCAGTGAAGGTAGGACTAGCCAGCAGACCCAGTACTTC	CASSEGRTSQQTQYF
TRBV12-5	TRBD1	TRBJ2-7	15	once	TGTGCTAGTGGTTTAGACAGGGGGCTAGCCTACGAGCAGTACTTC	CASGLDRGLAYEQYF
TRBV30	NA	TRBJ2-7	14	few	TGTGCCTGGAGTGTACAAGCCAGGGTCTACGAGCAGTACTTC	CAWSVQARVYEQYF
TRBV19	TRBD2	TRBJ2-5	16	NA	TGTGCCAGTAGTATAGAAGGAGCGGGAGAGGGAGAGACCCAGTACTTC	CASSIEGAGEGETQYF
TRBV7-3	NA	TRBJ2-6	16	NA	TGTGCCAGCAGCTTGGGGCAGACCTCTGGGGCCAACGTCCTGACTTTC	CASSLGQTSGANVLTF
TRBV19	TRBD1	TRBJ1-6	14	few	TGTGCCAGTTGGGATGGGGACAGCTCTTCACCCCTCCACTTT	CASWDGDSSSPLHF
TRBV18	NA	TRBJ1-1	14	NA	TGTGCCAGCTCACCCGGACAGACTCCTACTGAAGCTTTCTTT	CASSPGQTPTEAFF
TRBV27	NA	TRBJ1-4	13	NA	TGTGCCAGCAGCCTAAATTCTAATGAAAAACTGTTTTTT	CASSLNSNEKLFF
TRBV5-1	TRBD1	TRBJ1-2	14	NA	TGCGCCAGCAGCGAGTCTTCAGGGGGCTATGGCTACACCTTC	CASSESSGGYGYTF
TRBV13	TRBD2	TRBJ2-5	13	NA	TGTGCCAGCAGACCCTACGGGGGGGAGACCCAGTACTTC	CASRPYGGETQYF
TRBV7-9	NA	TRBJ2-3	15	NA	TGTGCCAGCAGCCGACCGTCGACTAAGACAGATACGCAGTATTTT	CASSRPSTKTDTQYF
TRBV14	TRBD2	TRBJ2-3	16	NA	TGTGCCAGCAGCCAGGACAGAGGACTAGCGGGAGGTACGCAGTATTTT	CASSQDRGLAGGTQYF
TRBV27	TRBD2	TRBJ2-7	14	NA	TGTGCCAGCAGTCAGAAGACTAGCGGGAGGGAGCAGTACTTC	CASSQKTSGREQYF
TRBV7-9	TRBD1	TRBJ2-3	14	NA	TGTGCCAGCAGCCCGGGACAGGGGACAGATACGCAGTATTTT	CASSPGQGTDTQYF
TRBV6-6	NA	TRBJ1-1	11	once	TGTGCCAGCAGCCCTGATATCCGGGCTTTCTTT	CASSPDIRAFF
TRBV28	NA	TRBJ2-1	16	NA	TGTGCCAGCAGTCTAATCCCGGGGAGCTCCTACAATGAGCAGTTCTTC	CASSLIPGSSYNEQFF
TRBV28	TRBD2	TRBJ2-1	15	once	TGTGCCAGCAGTTATCGTAGCGGGAGAAGAAGTGAGCAGTTCTTC	CASSYRSGRRSEQFF
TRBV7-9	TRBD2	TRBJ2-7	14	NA	TGTGCCAGCAGCTTAGCCGAAGCGGGAGTTGAGCAGTACTTC	CASSLAEAGVEQYF
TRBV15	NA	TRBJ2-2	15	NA	TGTGCCACCAGCAGAGATCTACAGCTAACCGGGGAGCTGTTTTTT	CATSRDLQLTGELFF
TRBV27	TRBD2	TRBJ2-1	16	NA	TGTGCCAGCAGTTTAAGGCTAGCGGGAGGTCACAATGAGCAGTTCTTC	CASSLRLAGGHNEQFF
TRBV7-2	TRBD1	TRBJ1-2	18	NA	TGTGCCAGCAGCCAAGGGACCAAGACAGGGGGCCAAAACTATGGCTACACCTTC	CASSQGTKTGGQNYGYTF
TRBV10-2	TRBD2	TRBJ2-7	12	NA	TGCGCCAGCAGTGAATCAGCGGGGAGGCCGTACTTC	CASSESAGRPYF
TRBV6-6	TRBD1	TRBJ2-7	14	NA	TGTGCCAGCAGTCCGACAGGGTATGCCTACGAGCAGTACTTC	CASSPTGYAYEQYF
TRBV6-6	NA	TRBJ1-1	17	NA	TGTGCCAGCAGTCACGAGGGGGGGACGGGTTATAACACTGAAGCTTTCTTT	CASSHEGGTGYNTEAFF
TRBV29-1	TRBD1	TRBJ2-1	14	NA	TGCAGCGTCGGTATTATCCGGGGGGACAGGGGGCAGTTCTTC	CSVGIIRGDRGQFF
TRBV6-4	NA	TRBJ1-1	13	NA	TGTGCCAGCAGCCAGGAACGTGGCACTGAAGCTTTCTTT	CASSQERGTEAFF
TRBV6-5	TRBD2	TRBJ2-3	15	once	TGTGCCAGCAGTTACACGGGAGGGCCGGGAGATACGCAGTATTTT	CASSYTGGPGDTQYF
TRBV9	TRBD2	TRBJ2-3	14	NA	TGTGCCTGCTCTAGCGGAGATAGCACAGATACGCAGTATTTT	CACSSGDSTDTQYF
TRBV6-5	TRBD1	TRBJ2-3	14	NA	TGTGCCAGCAGTCTCGGACAGGTTCCAGATACGCAGTATTTT	CASSLGQVPDTQYF
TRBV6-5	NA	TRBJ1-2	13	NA	TGTGCCAGCAGTTACCCGGGAAACTATGGCTACACCTTC	CASSYPGNYGYTF
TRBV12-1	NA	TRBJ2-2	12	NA	TGTGCCCCAAGGGGCGGCACCGGGGAGCTGTTTTTT	CAPRGGTGELFF
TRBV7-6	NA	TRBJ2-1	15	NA	TGTGCCAGCAGCTTGCAGGGCTCCGTTTTGGGTGAGCAGTTCTTC	CASSLQGSVLGEQFF
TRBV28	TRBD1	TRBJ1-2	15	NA	TGTGCCAGCAGTTTTCCCAGGGGACAGGGTATCGGCTACACCTTC	CASSFPRGQGIGYTF
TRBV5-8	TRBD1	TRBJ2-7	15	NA	TGTGCCAGCAGCACCTCAGGGACAGGGTACCACGAGCAGTACTTC	CASSTSGTGYHEQYF
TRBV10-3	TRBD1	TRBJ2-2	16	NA	TGTGCCATCGGATCCACAGGGGGCCTTTCGACCGGGGAGCTGTTTTTT	CAIGSTGGLSTGELFF
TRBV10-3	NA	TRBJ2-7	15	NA	TGTGCCATCAGTGCCCCCGTGGGAGGAGGAGGCGAGCAGTACTTC	CAISAPVGGGGEQYF
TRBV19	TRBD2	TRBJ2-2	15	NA	TGTGCCAGTAGCCCAAGCGGGGCCTCAGGCGGGGAGCTGTTTTTT	CASSPSGASGGELFF
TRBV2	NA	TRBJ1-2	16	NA	TGTGCCAGCAGTGAAGGGGCACCCCCATTCCCCTCTGGCTACACCTTC	CASSEGAPPFPSGYTF
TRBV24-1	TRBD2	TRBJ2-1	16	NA	TGTGCCACCAGTGATACTAGCGGGAGGACCTACAATGAGCAGTTCTTC	CATSDTSGRTYNEQFF
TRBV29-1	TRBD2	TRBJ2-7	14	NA	TGCAGCGTCCGACTAGCGGGTAGCTCCTACGAGCAGTACTTC	CSVRLAGSSYEQYF
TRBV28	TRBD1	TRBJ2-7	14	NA	TGTGCCAGCAGCACCGGGACAGTAGCCTACGAGCAGTACTTC	CASSTGTVAYEQYF
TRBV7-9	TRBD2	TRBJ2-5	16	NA	TGTGCCAGCAGCTTAGCCACTAGCGGGAGTGGAGAGACCCAGTACTTC	CASSLATSGSGETQYF
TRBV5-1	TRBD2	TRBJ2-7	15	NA	TGCGCCAGCAGCTTGGAGGCGGGGGGCAGGTACGAGCAGTACTTC	CASSLEAGGRYEQYF
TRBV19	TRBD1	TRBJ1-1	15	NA	TGTGCCAGTAGTTCGTACAGGGGGCTAGGCACTGAAGCTTTCTTT	CASSSYRGLGTEAFF
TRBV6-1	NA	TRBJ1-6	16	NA	TGTGCCAGCAGTGAAACAGCAGGGGCGGCGAATTCACCCCTCCACTTT	CASSETAGAANSPLHF
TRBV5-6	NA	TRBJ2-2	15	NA	TGTGCCAGCAGCTTGGGACTGGTCAACACCGGGGAGCTGTTTTTT	CASSLGLVNTGELFF
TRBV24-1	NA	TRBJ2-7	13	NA	TGTGCCACCGCACATAAAGACTCCTACGAGCAGTACTTC	CATAHKDSYEQYF
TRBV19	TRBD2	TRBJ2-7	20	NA	TGTGCCAGTAGTATAGATCACAGTCTACTAGCGGCTCCCGGATCGGGAGAGCAGTACTTC	CASSIDHSLLAAPGSGEQYF
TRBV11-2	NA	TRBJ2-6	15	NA	TGTGCCAGCAGCTTATCCGGGACTGGGGCCAACGTCCTGACTTTC	CASSLSGTGANVLTF